This is a list of T cell receptor beta chains from one sample in a study of blood T cell repertoires in COVID-19. Here immunoSEQ multiplex PCR was the method, and the copy in TCRdb shows in-frame clones only, minus some. The profile shows about 170,000 clones, about 89% of them singletons. The sample taken for sequencing was peripheral blood. The receptors here all came from a man between 65 and 79 years old with acute or convalescent COVID-19. Both conserved end residues are trimmed from each CDR3. A D gene is named only where the DNA matches it firmly. Not every row has a clone size; where given, it reads once, few, many or a size class.

v_call,d_call,j_call,clone_size,cdr3_aa
TRBV7-3,NA,TRBJ1-5,NA,ASSPWAGPTGEAQPQH
TRBV6-5,TRBD2,TRBJ2-7,NA,ASSYSGVAGLYEQY
TRBV6-6,NA,TRBJ2-1,NA,ASTNKATGYNEQF
TRBV9,TRBD2,TRBJ2-3,NA,ASSFTSGGPGDTQY
TRBV7-2,NA,TRBJ2-3,NA,ASSFRSNTDTQY
TRBV6-5,NA,TRBJ2-7,NA,ASRQGASRSEQY
TRBV6-5,TRBD1,TRBJ2-1,NA,ASSLRGYNEQF
TRBV11-2,NA,TRBJ2-1,NA,ASSRVNGVGKEQF
TRBV25-1,TRBD1,TRBJ2-5,NA,ASSDQTGPQETQY
TRBV7-3,TRBD1,TRBJ2-7,NA,ASSFGTPGQGYEQY
TRBV27,NA,TRBJ2-7,NA,ASSLLEQY
TRBV19,NA,TRBJ1-2,once,ASSIGTVPGYT
TRBV30,NA,TRBJ1-1,NA,AWSVRGTTEAF
TRBV6-5,NA,TRBJ2-3,NA,ATETFLSTDTQY
TRBV9,NA,TRBJ2-4,NA,ASSAGTLDLAKNIQY
TRBV6-1,NA,TRBJ1-4,NA,ASSEALEGLGEKLF
TRBV27,NA,TRBJ1-2,NA,ASSPRQGIGYT
TRBV6-4,NA,TRBJ2-2,NA,ASSDPRPGLFTGELF
TRBV9,NA,TRBJ1-6,NA,ASSVVGQDNSPLH
TRBV1,NA,TRBJ2-7,NA,TSSQDRSGSRIEQY
TRBV6-5,TRBD2,TRBJ2-1,NA,ATSGRSGDNEQF
TRBV6-2/TRBV6-3,TRBD1,TRBJ1-5,NA,ASSKTGGAQH
TRBV6-4,NA,TRBJ2-2,NA,ASGLLTNTGELF
TRBV13,NA,TRBJ2-5,NA,ASSLGAKETQY
TRBV18,NA,TRBJ2-5,NA,ASSPRQIQETQY
TRBV6-1,NA,TRBJ2-7,few,ASSDLNDSGNEQY
TRBV10-1,TRBD2,TRBJ2-3,once,ASSDRSGTTYTQY
TRBV7-8,NA,TRBJ1-1,NA,ASSLSGVVRAEAF
TRBV6-2/TRBV6-3,NA,TRBJ1-5,NA,ASSRDNYQPQH
TRBV28,NA,TRBJ1-5,NA,ASSLYYQPQH
TRBV11-3,NA,TRBJ2-5,NA,ASSLDGQKETQY
TRBV12-5,TRBD1,TRBJ2-7,NA,ASGRMTGGNIYEQY
TRBV9,NA,TRBJ1-6,NA,ASSGAGASPLH
TRBV12-5,TRBD1,TRBJ2-7,NA,ASGLLPPGTGTGEQY
TRBV6-5,NA,TRBJ2-7,once,ASSYELGSYEQY
TRBV27,TRBD2,TRBJ2-7,NA,ASPSGASGSPEQY